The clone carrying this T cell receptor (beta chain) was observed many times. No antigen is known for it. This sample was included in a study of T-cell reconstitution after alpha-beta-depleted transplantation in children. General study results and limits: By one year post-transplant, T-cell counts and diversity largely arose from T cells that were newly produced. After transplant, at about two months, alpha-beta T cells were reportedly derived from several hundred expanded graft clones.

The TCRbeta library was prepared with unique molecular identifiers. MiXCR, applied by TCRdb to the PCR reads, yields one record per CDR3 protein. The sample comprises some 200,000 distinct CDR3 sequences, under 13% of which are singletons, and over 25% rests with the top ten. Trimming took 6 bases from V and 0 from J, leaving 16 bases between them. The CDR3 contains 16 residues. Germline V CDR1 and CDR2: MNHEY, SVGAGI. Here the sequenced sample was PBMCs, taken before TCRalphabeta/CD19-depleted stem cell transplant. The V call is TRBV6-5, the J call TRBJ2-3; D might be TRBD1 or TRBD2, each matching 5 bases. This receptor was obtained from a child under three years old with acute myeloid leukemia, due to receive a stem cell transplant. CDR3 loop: CASRNPRGASTDTQYF. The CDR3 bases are TGTGCCAGCAGAAACCCTAGAGGGGCTAGCACAGATACGCAGTATTTT.